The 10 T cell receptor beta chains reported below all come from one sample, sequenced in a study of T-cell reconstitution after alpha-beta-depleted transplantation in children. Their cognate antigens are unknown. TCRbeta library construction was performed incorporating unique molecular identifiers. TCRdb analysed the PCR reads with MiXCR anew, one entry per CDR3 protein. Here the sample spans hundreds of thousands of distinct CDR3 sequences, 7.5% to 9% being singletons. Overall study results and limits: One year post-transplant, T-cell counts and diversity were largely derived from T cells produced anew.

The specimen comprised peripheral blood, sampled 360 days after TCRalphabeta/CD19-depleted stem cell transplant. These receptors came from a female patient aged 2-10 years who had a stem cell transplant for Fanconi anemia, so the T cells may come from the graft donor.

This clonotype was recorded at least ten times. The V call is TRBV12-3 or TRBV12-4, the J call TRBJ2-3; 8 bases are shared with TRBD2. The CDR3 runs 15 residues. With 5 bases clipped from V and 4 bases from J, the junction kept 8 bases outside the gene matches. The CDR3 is CASSPGGDGADTQYF. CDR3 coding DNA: TGTGCCAGCAGTCCCGGGGGGGATGGGGCAGATACGCAGTATTTT.

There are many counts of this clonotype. CDR3 nucleotides: TGTGCCAGCAGTGATGTGGCGGCGAACACCGGGGAGCTGTTTTTT. Amino acid sequence: CASSDVAANTGELFF. The V gene is TRBV25-1, the J gene TRBJ2-2; the D is unclear. The germline V and J ends were trimmed by 3 bases and 0 bases, with 8 bases remaining between them. Germline V gene lookup returns CDR1 MGHDK and CDR2 SYGVNS. The CDR3 contains 15 residues.

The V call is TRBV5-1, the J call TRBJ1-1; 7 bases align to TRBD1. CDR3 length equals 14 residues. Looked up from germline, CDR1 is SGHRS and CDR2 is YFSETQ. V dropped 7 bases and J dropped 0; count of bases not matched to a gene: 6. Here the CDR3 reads CASGAGTVNTEAFF. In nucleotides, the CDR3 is TGCGCCAGCGGCGCCGGGACAGTGAACACTGAAGCTTTCTTT.

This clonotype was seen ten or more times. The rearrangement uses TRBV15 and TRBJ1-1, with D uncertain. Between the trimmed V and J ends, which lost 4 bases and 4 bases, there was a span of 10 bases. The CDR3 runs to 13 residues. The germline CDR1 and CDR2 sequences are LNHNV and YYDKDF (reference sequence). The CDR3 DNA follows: TGTGCCACCAGCATTCTGGGCGGCACTGAAGCTTTCTTT. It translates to CATSILGGTEAFF.

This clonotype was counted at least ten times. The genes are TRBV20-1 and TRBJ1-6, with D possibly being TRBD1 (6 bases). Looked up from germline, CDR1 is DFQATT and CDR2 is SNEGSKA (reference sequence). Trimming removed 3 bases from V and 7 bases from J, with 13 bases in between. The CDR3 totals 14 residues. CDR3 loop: CSARPTTGNSPLHF. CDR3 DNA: TGCAGTGCTAGGCCCACCACAGGGAATTCACCCCTCCACTTT.

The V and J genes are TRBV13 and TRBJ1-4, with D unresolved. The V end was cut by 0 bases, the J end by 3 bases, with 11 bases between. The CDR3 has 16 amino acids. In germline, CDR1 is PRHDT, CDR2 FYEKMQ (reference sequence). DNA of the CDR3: TGTGCCAGCAGCTTAGGCCCGGGAGGGCCTAATGAAAAACTGTTTTTT. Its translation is CASSLGPGGPNEKLFF. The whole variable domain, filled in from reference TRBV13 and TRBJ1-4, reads AAGVIQSPRHLIKEKRETATLKCYPIPRHDTVYWYQQGPGQDPQFLISFYEKMQSDKGSIPDRFSAQQFSDYHSELNMSSLELGDSALYFCASSLGPGGPNEKLFFGSGTQLSVL.

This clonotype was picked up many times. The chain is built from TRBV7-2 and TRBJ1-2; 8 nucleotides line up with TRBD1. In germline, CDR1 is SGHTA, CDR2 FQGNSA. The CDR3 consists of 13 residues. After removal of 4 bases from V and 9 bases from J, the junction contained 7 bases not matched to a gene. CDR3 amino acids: CASSSNRQGSYTF. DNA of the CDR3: TGTGCCAGCAGCTCCAATAGACAGGGGAGCTACACCTTC. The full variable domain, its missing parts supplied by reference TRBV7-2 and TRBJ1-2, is GAGVSQSPSNKVTEKGKDVELRCDPISGHTALYWYRQSLGQGLEFLIYFQGNSAPDKSGLPSDRFSAERTGGSVSTLTIQRTQQEDSAVYLCASSSNRQGSYTFGSGTRLTVV.

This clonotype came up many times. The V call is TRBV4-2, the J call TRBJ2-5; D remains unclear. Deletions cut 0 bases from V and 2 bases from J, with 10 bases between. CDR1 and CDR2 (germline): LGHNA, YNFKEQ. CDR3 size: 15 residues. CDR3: CASSQDRKGQETQYF. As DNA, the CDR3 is TGTGCCAGCAGCCAAGACCGAAAAGGGCAAGAGACCCAGTACTTC.

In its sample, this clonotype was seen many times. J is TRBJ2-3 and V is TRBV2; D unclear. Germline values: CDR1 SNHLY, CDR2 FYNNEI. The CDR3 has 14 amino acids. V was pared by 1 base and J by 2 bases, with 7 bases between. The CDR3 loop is CASSEGFNTDTQYF. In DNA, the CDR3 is TGTGCCAGCAGTGAAGGGTTTAACACAGATACGCAGTATTTT.

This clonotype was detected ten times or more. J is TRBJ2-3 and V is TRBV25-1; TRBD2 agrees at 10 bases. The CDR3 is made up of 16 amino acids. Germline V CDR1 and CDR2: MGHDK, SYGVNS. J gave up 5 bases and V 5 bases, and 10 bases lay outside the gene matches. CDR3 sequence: CASSSRSGRARDTQYF. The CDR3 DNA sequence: TGTGCCAGCAGTTCCCGCAGCGGGAGGGCCCGAGATACGCAGTATTTT. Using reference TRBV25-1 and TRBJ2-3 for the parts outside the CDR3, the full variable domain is EADIYQTPRYLVIGTGKKITLECSQTMGHDKMYWYQQDPGMELHLIHYSYGVNSTEKGDLSSESTVSRIRTEHFPLTLESARPSHTSQYLCASSSRSGRARDTQYFGPGTRLTVL.